This T cell receptor beta chain is drawn from a study of blood T cells in healthy people across ages. Then a second PCR, running about 6 to 11 cycles, was carried out with a sample-barcoded 5' primer and a J-beta primer mix. Each CDR3 protein is one row after TCRdb ran MiXCR on the 5' RACE reads. The sample holds over a million distinct CDR3 sequences, about 43% seen once. In regard to this clonotype: Its specificity is unknown.

Whole-study results and caveats: Age brought a roughly linear fall in TCR beta diversity measured per million T cells. Naive CD4+ cells and diversity were both higher in long-lived donors than in aged donors. Strongly correlated with naive T cell percentage was TCR beta diversity.

CDR3 size: 16 residues. The V and J ends lost 0 bases and 2 bases, in that order; junction bases with no gene match: 5. Germline loops: CDR1 MGHRA, CDR2 YSYEKL. The TCR comes from a woman aged 18-29 years in good health. Sequencing input: blood. The V gene is TRBV4-1, the J gene TRBJ2-7; 9 bases are shared with TRBD1. The DNA of the CDR3 is TGCGCCAGCAGCCAAGATTGGGGACAGGGAGCCTACGAGCAGTACTTC. It is translated as CASSQDWGQGAYEQYF.